Below, one TCR beta chain is given with its context. Its binding antigen is unknown. Within one base of it there is no much larger clone, and no base qualities were kept. One collaborating source in Seattle enrolled patients during active infection and followed them longitudinally through the course of disease. Whole blood was collected in K2EDTA tubes by collaborating institutions according to the institutions' own protocols. Collaborator samples were shipped for TCRbeta analysis as frozen whole blood, isolated PBMCs, or DNA extracted from either sample type. From the cysteine up to the phenylalanine, the CDR3 has a length of 14 residues. Just the 42-base CDR3 DNA is kept, in frame starting at base 1. The junction shows trimming of 5 bases on V and 7 bases on J, and the gene matches do not reach 6 bases of it. CDR1 is given as SGHAT and CDR2 as FQNNGV, both from the germline V gene. The record originates from a study of blood T cell repertoires in COVID-19 (TCRdb year 2020). In the study overall: Samples covering the acute and convalescent phases of COVID-19 were provided by collaborators in the United States, Italy and Spain. The prospective study material was composed of cDNA or gDNA derived from T cells, B-cell-depleted T cells, or PBMCs. Subjects who had been exposed to COVID-19, were actively infected with it, or had recovered from it provided the deeply sampled blood TCRbeta repertoires that made up the dataset. The repertoires were made available in a free public database intended to serve as a resource for research on the immune response to SARS-CoV-2. Samples were obtained from the ongoing ImmuneRACE study (first 160 participants) and from over 1,000 subjects provided by 6 global collaborators. Sample metadata almost always included a de-identified subject ID, COVID-19 status, age in years and sex. HLA class I and class II types, where available, came from metadata supplied by the sample provider rather than from assay-based typing. The full study reports these points: The amount of clinical and demographic metadata varied by source and participant and was provided uncurated.

The immunoSEQ Assay, a bias-controlled multiplex PCR, was used to amplify TCRbeta CDR3 regions from genomic DNA. As for how the authors treated the data: Nucleated cell counts per sample were estimated from amplification of reference gene primers within the assay. To quantify the absolute abundance of each unique TCRbeta CDR3 rearrangement, sequence reads were collapsed and filtered. For each sample, productive Simpson clonality was calculated by taking the square root of Simpson's diversity index across productive rearrangements. Sourced from immuneACCESS, this table was stored by TCRdb with only in-frame sequences that have V and J called. A share of the clones is absent; for the studies checked, an unresolved V gene accounts for under half, and the remainder has no known explanation. V, J and clone size derive from that table, while D and trimming were established from the DNA sequence. Recorded for this sample are around 250,000 clones; around 89% of them occurred a single time. Around 2.3% of the sample is taken by the ten largest.

Sequencing was performed on peripheral blood. Recombination linked TRBV11-2 to TRBJ1-2; TRBD1 agrees with 11 junctional bases. The source of this sequence is a woman in her sixties with COVID-19, enrolled during active disease. The encoded CDR3 is CASSPRTGGSGYTF. The nucleotides read TGTGCCAGCAGCCCGCGGACAGGGGGCTCTGGCTACACCTTC.